These 2 T cell receptor beta chains share one sample of origin, sequenced in a study of Graves' ophthalmopathy and Graves' hyperthyroidism. Scientists amplified the TCR beta CDR3 regions from RNA transcripts. HTBI primers primed a first-round RT-PCR, and a second-round multiplex PCR followed. From the multiplex PCR reads, TCRdb called clonotypes with MiXCR, one entry per CDR3 protein. The repertoire holds roughly 700,000 distinct CDR3 sequences, with approximately 40% as singletons. Sequenced sample: peripheral blood. These receptors all come from an adult man with Graves' ophthalmopathy.

This clonotype came up a few times. This chain connects TRBV14 to TRBJ1-6; 7 positions agree with TRBD1. This CDR3 spans 15 amino acids. Losses at the gene ends were 3 bases for V and 5 bases for J; bases not matched to a gene: 4. CDR1 and CDR2 from the germline V gene are SGHDN and FVKESK. CDR3 coding DNA: TGTGCCAGCAGCCATCGACAGGGAGATAATTCACCCCTCCACTTT. Translated: CASSHRQGDNSPLHF.

The J gene is TRBJ1-2, the V gene TRBV10-3, with a weak D call TRBD1 (5 bases). The V end was cut by 2 bases, the J end by 8 bases, with 21 bases between. There are 16 residues in the CDR3. Germline V gene sequence: CDR1 ENHRY, CDR2 SYGVKD. CDR3 residues: CAISEIRGTGGVGYTF. The CDR3 coding sequence is TGTGCCATCAGTGAGATCCGGGGGACCGGAGGGGTGGGCTACACCTTC.